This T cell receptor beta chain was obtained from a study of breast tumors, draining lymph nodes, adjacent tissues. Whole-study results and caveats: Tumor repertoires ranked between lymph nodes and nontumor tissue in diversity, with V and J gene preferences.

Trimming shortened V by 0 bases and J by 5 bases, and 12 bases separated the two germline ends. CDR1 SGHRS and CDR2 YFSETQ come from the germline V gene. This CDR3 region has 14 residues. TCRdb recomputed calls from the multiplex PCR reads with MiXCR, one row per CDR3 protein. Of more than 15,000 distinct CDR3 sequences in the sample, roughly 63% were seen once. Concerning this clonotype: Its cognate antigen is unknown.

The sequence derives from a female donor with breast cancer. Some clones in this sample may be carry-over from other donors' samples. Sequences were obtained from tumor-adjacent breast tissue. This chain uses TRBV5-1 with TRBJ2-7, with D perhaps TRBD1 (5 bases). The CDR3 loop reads CASSLGQGYDEQYF. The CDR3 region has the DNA TGCGCCAGCAGCTTGGGCCAGGGCTACGACGAGCAGTACTTC.